This T cell receptor beta chain came from a study of post-analysis software for immune sequencing data. Background on the study: Both relapsing-remitting and secondary progressive multiple sclerosis featured among the disease courses, as did progressive-relapsing multiple sclerosis. General observations from the study: Normalized Chao1 diversity in multiple sclerosis patients fell significantly below that of controls. Elevated frequency relative to controls characterized four to six TRBV segments in patients, TRBV5-6, TRBV5-1 and TRBV20-1 among them. The authors found that F measure strongly co-clustered same-batch samples.

As regards this clonotype: Its cognate antigen is unknown.

Germline CDR1 is DFQATT and CDR2 is SNEGSKA (reference sequence). The V gene end was trimmed by 5 bases and the J gene end by 3 bases; junction bases not matched to a gene: 6. The CDR3 loop spans 13 amino acids. Each TCR beta cDNA library carried unique molecular identifiers. Each batch of about 0.95 to 11 million T cells produced 450,000 to 500,000 cDNA molecules. In TCRdb, the PCR reads were re-called with MiXCR into one record per CDR3 protein. The sample holds about half a million distinct CDR3 sequences; less than 45% are singletons and the top ten take about 12%. The V call is TRBV20-1, the J call TRBJ2-7; 8 bases align to TRBD2. The sequence was obtained from a girl between 10 and 17 years old with multiple sclerosis. The sample comprised blood. The CDR3 loop is CSALKTSGYEQYF. CDR3 bases: TGCAGTGCTTTAAAAACTAGCGGCTACGAGCAGTACTTC.